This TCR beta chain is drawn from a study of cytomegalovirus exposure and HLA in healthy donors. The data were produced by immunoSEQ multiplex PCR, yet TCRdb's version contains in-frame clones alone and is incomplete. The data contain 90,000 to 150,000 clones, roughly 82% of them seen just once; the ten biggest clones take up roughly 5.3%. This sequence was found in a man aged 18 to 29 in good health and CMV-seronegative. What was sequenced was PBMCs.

The chain's CDR3 is CASSKGDWGGEQYF. The CDR3 DNA reads TGTGCCAGCAGTAAAGGGGATTGGGGGGGCGAGCAGTACTTC. The chain recombines TRBV6-5 with TRBJ2-7; 7 bases are a match to TRBD2. This CDR3 spans 14 amino acids. Per germline, CDR1 MNHEY and CDR2 SVGAGI. The V segment lost 5 bases and the J segment 6 bases; nucleotides outside the gene matches: 10.